A single sample gave rise to the 23 T cell receptor beta chains below, sequenced in a study of T cell responses to AZD1222 COVID-19 vaccine. TCRdb keeps only in-frame clones here, not all; method: immunoSEQ multiplex PCR. The sample carries 100,000 to 150,000 clones, about 88% recorded once. Source: peripheral blood, taken on day 0 of AZD1222 vaccination. The source is an adult in good health.

In its sample, this clone was seen once. The V call is TRBV2, the J call TRBJ2-1; TRBD2 aligns across 10 bases. Germline loops: CDR1 SNHLY, CDR2 FYNNEI. The CDR3 sequence is 16 residues long. After removal of 3 bases from V and 7 bases from J, the junction contained 9 bases not matched to a gene. CDR3 DNA: TGTGCCAGCAGTGACCCGAGCGGGAGGGCCGGTAATGAGCAGTTCTTC. It is translated as CASSDPSGRAGNEQFF.

This clone has more than one count but fewer than ten. The rearrangement links TRBV29-1 to TRBJ1-2, with 10 bases that match TRBD1. Germline CDR1 is SQVTM and CDR2 is ANQGSEA. V lost 1 base, J lost 10 bases, and 9 bases stayed unmatched. The CDR3 runs to 14 residues. CDR3 DNA: TGCAGCGTTGAAGCCCCGGGACAGGGGTTACACTACACCTTC. This gives the protein CSVEAPGQGLHYTF.

On this clone itself: A read error may produce the germline difference seen at one junction end. This chain's CDR3 is CASSSLAGETDTQYF. CDR3 DNA sequence: TGTGCTAGCAGCTCGCTAGCGGGAGAAACAGATACGCAGTATTTT. The V gene is TRBV7-7, the J gene TRBJ2-3, with 10 bases aligning to TRBD2. Germline CDR1 reads SSHAT; CDR2 reads FNYEAQ (reference sequence). This CDR3 contains 15 residues.

The CDR3 coding sequence is TGTGCCAGCAGCTTAGTTACGGGGATGAACACTGAAGCTTTCTTT. The encoded protein is CASSLVTGMNTEAFF. The V gene is TRBV7-9, the J gene TRBJ1-1; no firm D call. Trimming shortened V by 1 base and J by 0 bases, and 9 bases separated the two germline ends. The CDR3 is 15 amino acids. Per the germline V gene, CDR1 is SEHNR and CDR2 is FQNEAQ (reference sequence).

The chain joins TRBV7-9 to TRBJ2-7; weak D call: TRBD1 (5 bases). The CDR3 loop spans 13 amino acids. Germline V lookup: CDR1 SEHNR, CDR2 FQNEAQ (reference sequence). Trimming left V 5 bases short and J 7 bases short, with 15 bases between. CDR3 loop: CASSPGLAQEQYF. Written as DNA, the CDR3 is TGTGCCAGCAGCCCAGGGCTGGCTCAAGAGCAGTACTTC.

The chain combines TRBV10-3 with TRBJ2-1; TRBD2 might be the D (6 bases). The germline V and J ends were trimmed by 0 bases and 4 bases, with 10 bases remaining between them. CDR1 is ENHRY, CDR2 SYGVKD, per germline. The CDR3 contains 15 residues. CDR3 nucleotide sequence: TGTGCCATCAGTGAGTCGGGCGGGGATTACAATGAGCAGTTCTTC. This gives the protein CAISESGGDYNEQFF.

The V and J genes are TRBV10-2 and TRBJ1-1, with unresolved D. CDR1 is WSHSY, CDR2 SAAADI, per germline. CDR3 length: 14 residues. The ends were cut back, 6 bases at V and 1 base at J, with 12 bases in the middle. In nucleotides, the CDR3 is TGCGCCAGCAGCCCTTGGTCGGGGAACACTGAAGCTTTCTTT. This sequence encodes CASSPWSGNTEAFF.

The chain is built from TRBV25-1 and TRBJ1-2, with D uncertain. The CDR3 contains 13 residues. CDR1 MGHDK and CDR2 SYGVNS come from the germline V gene. The ends were cut back, 3 bases at V and 2 bases at J, with 7 bases in the middle. CDR3 DNA: TGTGCCAGCAGTGAGGGTGCCAACTATGGCTACACCTTC. Protein sequence: CASSEGANYGYTF.

This sequence joins TRBV25-1 and TRBJ2-3; 10 bases line up with TRBD1. Germline lookup yields CDR1 MGHDK and CDR2 SYGVNS. The junction had 4 bases not matched to a gene; V was cut back by 1 base and J by 0 bases. The CDR3 runs to 17 residues. This CDR3 is CASSEWGQGLSTDTQYF. The CDR3 DNA reads as TGTGCCAGCAGTGAATGGGGACAGGGGCTTAGCACAGATACGCAGTATTTT.

This clone was detected only a few times. The rearrangement links TRBV28 to TRBJ2-3; D is possibly TRBD1 (5 bases). V lost 3 bases and J 3 bases, leaving 10 bases between the germline ends. CDR3 size: 14 residues. From germline, CDR1 is MDHEN and CDR2 SYDVKM. The CDR3 nucleotides are TGTGCCAGCAGTTTCCTCTCAGGGACAGATACGCAGTATTTT. It encodes CASSFLSGTDTQYF.

The rearrangement joins TRBV4-2 to TRBJ1-1; D uncertain. V dropped 3 bases and J dropped 5 bases, with 7 bases sitting between them. Germline CDR1 is LGHNA and CDR2 is YNFKEQ. The CDR3 is 12 amino acids. In DNA form, the CDR3 reads TGTGCCAGCAGCCAGATTGAGACTGAAGCTTTCTTT. Protein: CASSQIETEAFF.

This rearrangement joins TRBV5-1 to TRBJ2-1; D not resolved. Germline CDR1 reads SGHRS; CDR2 reads YFSETQ. This CDR3 spans 14 amino acids. V shed 9 bases and J shed 4 bases, with 17 bases lying between them. CDR3 nucleotide sequence: TGCGCCACTTCGGACGGAGTCAATTACAATGAGCAGTTCTTC. Its protein product is CATSDGVNYNEQFF. Full variable domain (rest looked up from reference TRBV5-1 and TRBJ2-1): KAGVTQTPRYLIKTRGQQVTLSCSPISGHRSVSWYQQTPGQGLQFLFEYFSETQRNKGNFPGRFSGRQFSNSRSEMNVSTLELGDSALYLCATSDGVNYNEQFFGPGTRLTVL.

The V gene is TRBV7-9, the J gene TRBJ2-7; D perhaps matches TRBD2 (7 bases). The CDR3 is made up of 15 amino acids. Germline CDR1 SEHNR, CDR2 FQNEAQ (reference sequence). V lost 5 bases and J 5 bases, leaving 19 bases between the germline ends. In DNA, the CDR3 is TGTGCCAGCAGCCCCTCGGGGGGCGCGGCACACGAGCAGTACTTC. Amino acids: CASSPSGGAAHEQYF.

The gene calls are TRBV27 and TRBJ1-1, with D perhaps TRBD1 (5 bases). V lost 5 bases to trimming and J lost 6 bases, with 16 bases between them. Germline values: CDR1 MNHEY, CDR2 SMNVEV (reference sequence). CDR3 length: 14 residues. As DNA, the CDR3 is TGTGCCAGCAGTGACCGGGGCCAGTGGGCTGAAGCTTTCTTT. Its translation is CASSDRGQWAEAFF.

The CDR3 is CASSFRGYGYTF. The CDR3 bases are TGTGCCAGCAGTTTTCGGGGGTACGGCTACACCTTC. The rearrangement links TRBV28 to TRBJ1-2, with TRBD1 as a possible D gene (5 bases). The CDR3 has 12 residues. Germline V gene data show CDR1 as MDHEN and CDR2 as SYDVKM. Trimming took off 3 bases at V and 8 bases at J, with 10 bases between the two ends.

V gene TRBV3-1 (or the pseudogene TRBV3-2) combines with J gene TRBJ2-7; perhaps TRBD1 as D (6 bases). The CDR3 contains 13 residues. Per the germline V gene, CDR1 is LGHDT and CDR2 is YNNKEL (reference sequence). Trimming took off 4 bases at V and 6 bases at J, with 13 bases between the two ends. In DNA form, the CDR3 reads TGTGCCAGCAGCCCAATGGGCAGGGGCGAGCAGTACTTC. It encodes CASSPMGRGEQYF.

This sequence joins TRBV6-1 and TRBJ2-2; the match to TRBD1 covers 11 bases. CDR1 is MNHNS and CDR2 is SASEGT in the germline V gene. V trimming: 2 bases; J trimming: 4 bases; junction bases outside the gene matches: 15. CDR3 size: 20 residues. The CDR3 coding sequence is TGTGCCAGCAGTGAAAGGGGGACGATTCGCGGGACAGGGGGCACCGGGGAGCTGTTTTTT. The encoded protein is CASSERGTIRGTGGTGELFF.

Concerning this clone itself: This specimen includes other DNA sequences encoding the same CDR3. The chain joins TRBV6-2 or TRBV6-3 to TRBJ1-5; D call uncertain. V lost 2 bases and J 4 bases, leaving 9 bases between the germline ends. Germline loops: CDR1 MNHEY, CDR2 SVGEGT. This CDR3 spans 14 amino acids. The CDR3: CASSYGGENQPQHF. The CDR3 DNA follows: TGTGCCAGCAGTTACGGCGGGGAAAATCAGCCCCAGCATTTT.

This clone is medium-sized in the sample. The V and J genes are TRBV6-5 and TRBJ1-2; D might be TRBD1 (5 bases). Trimming pared 5 bases from V and 6 bases from J, leaving 13 bases between. This CDR3 spans 13 amino acids. Looked up from germline, CDR1 is MNHEY and CDR2 is SVGAGI. The CDR3 DNA follows: TGTGCCAGCAGTCTAAGGGGAGAGGATGGCTACACCTTC. Its translation: CASSLRGEDGYTF.

This rearrangement joins TRBV6-1 to TRBJ1-1; D gene unclear. Germline loops: CDR1 MNHNS, CDR2 SASEGT. Trimming left V 1 base short and J 11 bases short, with 17 bases between. The CDR3 extends over 14 amino acids. The CDR3 coding sequence is TGTGCCAGCAGTGAAGATTTAGGGTACGGAGAGGCTTTCTTT. Protein product: CASSEDLGYGEAFF.

The V call is TRBV7-9, the J call TRBJ2-7; unclear D gene. The CDR3 spans 13 residues. V was cut by 1 base and J by 2 bases, with 6 bases left in between. The germline V gene encodes CDR1 SEHNR and CDR2 FQNEAQ (reference sequence). The CDR3 DNA reads as TGTGCCAGCAGCTTAGACAGAGCCTACGAGCAGTACTTC. This sequence encodes CASSLDRAYEQYF.

This chain uses TRBV9 with TRBJ2-3; TRBD2 matches 10 bases. Germline V gene lookup returns CDR1 SGDLS and CDR2 YYNGEE. V lost 0 bases to trimming and J lost 0 bases; unmatched junction nucleotides: 7. CDR3 length: 18 amino acids. The CDR3 loop is CASSVELAGLASTDTQYF. The CDR3 nucleotides are TGTGCCAGCAGCGTAGAACTAGCGGGACTCGCTAGCACAGATACGCAGTATTTT.

The CDR3: CASSQEGGGMFAYEQYF. Here the CDR3 DNA reads TGCGCCAGCAGCCAAGAAGGAGGGGGAATGTTTGCATACGAGCAGTACTTC. This chain links TRBV4-1 with TRBJ2-7; D is perhaps TRBD1 or TRBD2 (6 bases each). Germline CDR1 MGHRA, CDR2 YSYEKL. The CDR3 consists of 17 residues. Trimming shortened V by 0 bases and J by 4 bases, and 19 bases separated the two germline ends.